The entry below gives a single TCR beta chain sequence along with its context. The record originates from a study of cytomegalovirus exposure and HLA in healthy donors. Profiling relied on immunoSEQ multiplex PCR, and the TCRdb table lists in-frame clones only, not all of them. The sample shows approximately 50,000 clones, about nine tenths of them seen only once. Germline V CDR1 and CDR2: MNHEY, SMNVEV (reference sequence). Trimming took off 0 bases at V and 1 base at J, with 16 bases between the two ends. The CDR3 spans 18 residues. The material sequenced was PBMCs. The TCR sequence derives from a woman under 40 in good health and CMV-seronegative. The V and J genes are TRBV27 and TRBJ2-1; TRBD2 is a possible D gene (5 bases). The CDR3 is CASSLSVFAGRSYNEQFF. DNA for the CDR3: TGTGCCAGCAGTTTATCCGTCTTTGCGGGCCGATCCTACAATGAGCAGTTCTTC.